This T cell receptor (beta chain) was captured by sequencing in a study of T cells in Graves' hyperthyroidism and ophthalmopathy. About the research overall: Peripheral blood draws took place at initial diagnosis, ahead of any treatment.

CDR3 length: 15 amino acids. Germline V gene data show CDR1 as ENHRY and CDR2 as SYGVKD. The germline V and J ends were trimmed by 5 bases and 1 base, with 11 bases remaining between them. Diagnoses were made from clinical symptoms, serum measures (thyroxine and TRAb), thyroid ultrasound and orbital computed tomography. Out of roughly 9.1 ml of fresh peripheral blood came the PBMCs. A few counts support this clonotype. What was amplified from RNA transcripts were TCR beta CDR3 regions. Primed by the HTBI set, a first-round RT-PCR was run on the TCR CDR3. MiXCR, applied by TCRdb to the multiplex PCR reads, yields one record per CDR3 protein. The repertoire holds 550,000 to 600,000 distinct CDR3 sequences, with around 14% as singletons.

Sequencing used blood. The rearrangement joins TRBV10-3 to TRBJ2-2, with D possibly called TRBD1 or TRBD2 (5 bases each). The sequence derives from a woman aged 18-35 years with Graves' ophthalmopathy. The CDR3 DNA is TGTGCCATCAGTCCCGGGACGAAGAACACCGGGGAGCTGTTTTTT. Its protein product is CAISPGTKNTGELFF.